These 14 T cell receptor beta chains originate from one sample sequenced in a study of T-cell memory formation after mild COVID-19. Each CDR3 protein is one row after TCRdb ran MiXCR on the 5' RACE reads. The sample yields under 300,000 distinct CDR3 sequences, 8% to 10% seen once. Sample: PBMCs or a T cell subset sorted from them (not recorded which). These receptor sequences come from a man aged 18 to 35 who had mild COVID-19 (a few samples of this study predate the infection). Cell type and time point are not known.

This clonotype was found a few times. This chain connects TRBV6-6 to TRBJ1-5; D remains ambiguous. Trimming took off 7 bases at V and 4 bases at J, with 14 bases between the two ends. From germline, CDR1 is MNHNY and CDR2 SVGAGI (reference sequence). CDR3 length: 14 amino acids. In nucleotides, the CDR3 is TGTGCCAGCACCGATCCCCACCTTAATCAGCCCCAGCATTTT. Translation: CASTDPHLNQPQHF.

This clonotype was counted at least ten times. The chain uses TRBV7-9 and TRBJ2-7; D is unresolved. The V end lost 5 bases, the J end lost 4 bases, and 9 bases lay between the germline ends. The CDR3 totals 12 residues. Germline CDR1 reads SEHNR; CDR2 reads FQNEAQ (reference sequence). This chain's CDR3 is CASSLLGYEQYV. The DNA of the CDR3 is TGTGCCAGCAGCCTTCTGGGGTACGAGCAGTACGTC.

The chain employs TRBV7-2 and TRBJ2-5, with 8 nucleotides matching TRBD1. After removal of 1 base from V and 2 bases from J, the junction contained 9 bases not matched to a gene. The CDR3 extends over 17 amino acids. Germline V gives CDR1 SGHTA, CDR2 FQGNSA. CDR3 in amino acids: CASSLVPPGGGQETQYF. The DNA for the CDR3 is TGTGCCAGCAGCTTAGTCCCCCCAGGGGGCGGACAAGAGACCCAGTACTTC. The variable domain in full, with the rest retrieved from reference TRBV7-2 and TRBJ2-5, is GAGVSQSPSNKVTEKGKDVELRCDPISGHTALYWYRQSLGQGLEFLIYFQGNSAPDKSGLPSDRFSAERTGGSVSTLTIQRTQQEDSAVYLCASSLVPPGGGQETQYFGPGTRLLVL.

This clonotype was recorded at least ten times. The V gene is TRBV11-2, the J gene TRBJ2-3; TRBD1 agrees at 10 bases. Germline values: CDR1 SGHAT, CDR2 FQNNGV. This CDR3 is 15 amino acids long. Unmatched junction bases numbered 3, after V lost 4 bases and J lost 2 bases. CDR3 sequence reads: CASSSGQGTTDTQYF. Here the CDR3 DNA reads TGTGCCAGCAGCTCGGGACAGGGGACCACAGATACGCAGTATTTT.

The chain uses TRBV6-6 and TRBJ2-1; D might be TRBD1 or TRBD2, each matching 5 bases. Germline V gives CDR1 MNHNY, CDR2 SVGAGI (reference sequence). The CDR3 consists of 14 residues. V lost 7 bases, J lost 5 bases, and 15 bases lay in between. The chain's CDR3 is CASNPRQGDNEQFF. CDR3 DNA: TGTGCCAGCAACCCACGGCAGGGAGACAATGAGCAGTTCTTC.

The V call is TRBV6-6, the J call TRBJ1-2, with D possibly TRBD1 on 5 matching bases. Trimming took off 2 bases at V and 2 bases at J, with 12 bases between the two ends. CDR1 MNHNY and CDR2 SVGAGI come from the germline V gene (reference sequence). The CDR3 runs 15 residues. CDR3 amino acids: CASSYDPGLNYGYTF. The CDR3 bases are TGTGCCAGCAGTTACGACCCGGGGCTGAACTATGGCTACACCTTC.

This clonotype was recorded at least ten times. The chain couples TRBV5-1 to TRBJ1-6; no definite D call. CDR1 is SGHRS, CDR2 YFSETQ, per germline. The CDR3 is made up of 14 amino acids. Trimming stripped 0 bases from V and 5 bases from J, with 6 bases between. The DNA for the CDR3 is TGCGCCAGCAGCTTGGCACCGAATAATTCACCCCTCCACTTT. Amino acids: CASSLAPNNSPLHF.

This clonotype was seen many times. This sequence joins TRBV12-3 or TRBV12-4 and TRBJ2-5; TRBD2 agrees at 11 bases. V lost 5 bases and J lost 3; bases outside the gene matches: 2. The CDR3 contains 14 residues. The CDR3 nucleotides read TGTGCCAGCAGTGAGGGACTAGCGGAAGAGACCCAGTACTTC. Its protein product is CASSEGLAEETQYF.

The rearrangement links TRBV6-5 to TRBJ1-1; no definite D call. Germline V lookup: CDR1 MNHEY, CDR2 SVGAGI. V shed 2 bases and J shed 1 base, with 5 bases lying between them. The CDR3 runs 13 residues. The CDR3 DNA reads TGTGCCAGCAGTTACGCCCAGAACACTGAAGCTTTCTTT. Amino acids: CASSYAQNTEAFF.

This clonotype was counted at least ten times. V and J are TRBV7-2 and TRBJ2-1; 8 bases align to TRBD1. The CDR3 has 14 residues. Germline values: CDR1 SGHTA, CDR2 FQGNSA. V lost 3 bases and J lost 6; bases outside the gene matches: 4. The CDR3 loop is CASSLDQGANEQFF. As DNA, the CDR3 is TGTGCCAGCAGCTTGGACCAGGGGGCCAATGAGCAGTTCTTC.

This chain links TRBV7-8 with TRBJ1-6, with D maybe TRBD1 (6 bases). The ends were cut back, 5 bases at V and 7 bases at J, with 15 bases in the middle. The CDR3 length is 15 residues. CDR1 SGHVS and CDR2 FQNEAQ come from the germline V gene. CDR3 in amino acids: CASSLRQEGNSPLHF. The CDR3 region has the DNA TGTGCCAGCAGCCTCAGACAGGAGGGAAATTCACCCCTCCACTTT.

The table lists this clonotype with a few counts. The J gene is TRBJ2-7, the V gene TRBV2; unclear D gene. This CDR3 contains 12 residues. Trimming shortened V by 3 bases and J by 1 base, and 4 bases separated the two germline ends. Germline values: CDR1 SNHLY, CDR2 FYNNEI. The CDR3 region is CASSDRSYEQYF. The CDR3 nucleotides read TGTGCCAGCAGTGACAGGTCCTACGAGCAGTACTTC.

This clonotype has only a few counts. The rearrangement joins TRBV6-2 or TRBV6-3 to TRBJ1-4; a possible D gene is TRBD1 (5 bases). Germline CDR1 is MNHEY and CDR2 is SVGEGT. This CDR3 comprises 14 residues. The germline V and J ends were trimmed by 5 bases and 6 bases, with 13 bases remaining between them. In DNA form, the CDR3 reads TGTGCCAGCAGTCCGCCAGGGTTGGATGAAAAACTGTTTTTT. This encodes CASSPPGLDEKLFF.

This clonotype was recorded many times. The chain combines TRBV7-9 with TRBJ2-3; maybe TRBD2 (6 bases). V was shortened by 5 bases and J by 0 bases, with 15 bases between the two germline ends. Per germline, CDR1 SEHNR and CDR2 FQNEAQ (reference sequence). This CDR3 region has 16 residues. The CDR3 DNA reads as TGTGCCAGCAGCCTTCTTATAGCGGCTAGCACAGATACGCAGTATTTT. Protein product: CASSLLIAASTDTQYF. Looking up the rest from reference TRBV7-9 and TRBJ2-3 gives the full variable domain: DTGVSQNPRHKITKRGQNVTFRCDPISEHNRLYWYRQTLGQGPEFLTYFQNEAQLEKSRLLSDRFSAERPKGSFSTLEIQRTEQGDSAMYLCASSLLIAASTDTQYFGPGTRLTVL.